This passage covers 8 T cell receptor beta chains from one sample sequenced in a study of control samples from healthy donors and cancer patients. Here immunoSEQ multiplex PCR was the method, and the copy in TCRdb shows in-frame clones only, minus some. This sample has 100,000 to 120,000 clones, with just under 85% found just once. Sequenced: blood. The receptor set was obtained from a man between 18 and 29 years old in good health.

The chain is built from TRBV4-3 and TRBJ1-2, with D uncertain. V was trimmed by 4 bases and J by 2 bases, leaving 14 bases between them. The CDR3 runs 15 residues. Germline V gene sequence: CDR1 LGHNA, CDR2 YSLEER. CDR3 sequence (DNA): TGCGCCAGCAGCCCTCGGGTACACCAGAACTATGGCTACACCTTC. Amino acids: CASSPRVHQNYGYTF.

The CDR3 spells CASSLQLAGVETQYF. The CDR3 DNA reads TGTGCCAGCAGCTTACAACTAGCGGGGGTAGAGACCCAGTACTTC. The chain links TRBV7-8 to TRBJ2-5; 11 bases align to TRBD2. The V gene's germline CDR1 is SGHVS and CDR2 FQNEAQ. The CDR3 has 15 residues. The V and J ends lost 2 bases and 4 bases, in that order; junction bases with no gene match: 3.

This chain links TRBV6-5 with TRBJ1-1; maybe TRBD1 (5 bases). The ends were cut back, 9 bases at V and 3 bases at J, with 20 bases in the middle. The germline V gene encodes CDR1 MNHEY and CDR2 SVGAGI. This CDR3 is 15 amino acids long. CDR3 protein: CASTPLGREDTEAFF. For the CDR3, the DNA is TGTGCCAGTACCCCCCTGGGCAGGGAGGACACTGAAGCTTTCTTT.

The V call is TRBV6-1, the J call TRBJ1-5; D is perhaps TRBD1 (5 bases). Germline-derived CDR1 and CDR2 are MNHNS and SASEGT. V was clipped by 3 bases and J by 7 bases, with 10 bases between them. This CDR3 is built from 13 residues. The CDR3 nucleotides read TGTGCCAGCAGTGATAGGGGTTTACAGCCCCAGCATTTT. It is translated as CASSDRGLQPQHF.

The chain is built from TRBV24-1 and TRBJ2-1; 7 nucleotides agree with TRBD1. The CDR3 covers 15 residues. J lost 6 bases, V lost 0 bases, and 4 bases had no gene match. Germline V gene sequence: CDR1 KGHDR, CDR2 SFDVKD. DNA for the CDR3: TGTGCCACCAGTGATTTGGCAGGGGGTCGCAATGAGCAGTTCTTC. It codes for CATSDLAGGRNEQFF.

The gene calls are TRBV10-3 and TRBJ2-1; TRBD2 might be the D (6 bases). This CDR3 spans 10 amino acids. With 8 bases removed from V and 9 bases from J, the gap between germline ends came to 8 bases. CDR1 ENHRY and CDR2 SYGVKD come from the germline V gene. CDR3 coding DNA: TGTGCCATCGGGCGGGGTGAGCAGTTCTTC. Amino acid sequence: CAIGRGEQFF.

This clone was seen a few times. The chain recombines TRBV19 with TRBJ1-3; D is perhaps TRBD1 (6 bases). CDR3 size: 15 residues. V lost 4 bases to trimming and J lost 3 bases, with 13 bases between them. CDR1 and CDR2 from the germline V gene are LNHDA and SQIVND (reference sequence). The CDR3 sequence: CASSRTGARGNTIYF. The CDR3 bases are TGTGCCAGTAGTAGGACGGGGGCGCGTGGAAACACCATATATTTT.

This chain connects TRBV24-1 to TRBJ1-2; a possible D gene is TRBD1 (5 bases). Trimming stripped 3 bases from V and 2 bases from J, with 9 bases between. CDR1 and CDR2 from the germline V gene are KGHDR and SFDVKD. The CDR3 is 14 residues long. This CDR3 reads CATSDTGRNYGYTF. The CDR3 nucleotides are TGTGCCACCAGTGATACGGGACGGAACTATGGCTACACCTTC.